One and the same sample provided the 3 T cell receptor beta chains below, sequenced in a study of vaccination and CD4 T cells after COVID-19. These receptors have no known antigen. Indicated time point: late sampling 161 to 241 days after vaccination in a few convalescent patients. Described treatment: roughly ten-day PBMC culture with coronavirus spike peptide pools or control peptides (ViraFEST assay). Sequenced with the Oncomine TCR Beta short-read assay was DNA taken from cultured CD4+ T cells. TCRdb re-called the PCR reads with MiXCR, one entry per CDR3 protein. The repertoire has fewer than 30,000 distinct CDR3 sequences, around 28% of them found once; the top ten carry roughly 6.6%. Sample: CD4+ T cells from blood, cultured in vitro, taken about 7 months after SARS-CoV-2 vaccination. The source of these receptors is a human donor who had recovered from COVID-19.

This clonotype occurred a few times. This chain joins TRBV7-9 and TRBJ2-1, with D perhaps TRBD1 (6 bases). CDR1 and CDR2 from the germline V gene are SEHNR and FQNEAQ (reference sequence). Trimming cost V 4 bases and J 7 bases, with 23 bases left between them. The CDR3 runs to 17 residues. The CDR3 loop reads CASSSSPRDTSLNEQFF. CDR3 DNA: TGTGCCAGCAGCTCCTCTCCCCGGGACACGTCTCTGAATGAGCAGTTCTTC.

Only a few counts were recorded for this clonotype. The chain uses TRBV20-1 and TRBJ1-1; unclear D gene. V was trimmed by 6 bases and J by 4 bases, leaving 18 bases between them. CDR3 length: 14 amino acids. The germline CDR1 and CDR2 sequences are DFQATT and SNEGSKA (reference sequence). CDR3 amino acids: CSAARVFGSTEAFF. The CDR3 DNA reads as TGCAGTGCCGCTAGGGTTTTCGGGAGCACTGAAGCTTTCTTT.

This sequence joins TRBV28 and TRBJ1-1, with D unresolved. The germline V and J ends were trimmed by 4 bases and 1 base, with 7 bases remaining between them. The CDR3 runs 13 residues. CDR1 and CDR2 from the germline V gene are MDHEN and SYDVKM. The CDR3 reads CASSYKRNTEAFF. CDR3 bases: TGTGCCAGCAGTTACAAAAGGAACACTGAAGCTTTCTTT.